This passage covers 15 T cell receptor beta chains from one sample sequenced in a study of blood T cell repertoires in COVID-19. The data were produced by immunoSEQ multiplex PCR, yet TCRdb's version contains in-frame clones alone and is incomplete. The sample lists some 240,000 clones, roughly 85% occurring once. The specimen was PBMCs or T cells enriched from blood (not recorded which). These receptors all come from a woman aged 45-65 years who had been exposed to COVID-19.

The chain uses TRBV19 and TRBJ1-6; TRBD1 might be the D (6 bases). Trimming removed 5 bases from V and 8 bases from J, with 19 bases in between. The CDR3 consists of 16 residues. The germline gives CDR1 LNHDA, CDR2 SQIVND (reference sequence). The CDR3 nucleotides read TGTGCCAGTAGTCTGGCCCACAGGGTCATGGATTCACCCCTCCACTTT. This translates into CASSLAHRVMDSPLHF.

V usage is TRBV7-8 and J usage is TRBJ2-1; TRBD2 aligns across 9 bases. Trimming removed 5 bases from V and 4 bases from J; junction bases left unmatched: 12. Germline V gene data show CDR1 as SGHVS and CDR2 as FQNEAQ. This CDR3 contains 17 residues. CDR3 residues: CASSPRGAGGPYNEQFF. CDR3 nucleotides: TGTGCCAGCAGCCCTCGAGGAGCGGGGGGACCTTACAATGAGCAGTTCTTC.

CDR3 DNA: TGTGCCAGCAGCTTAGATAGCTGGAATGAGCAGTTCTTC. Protein sequence: CASSLDSWNEQFF. The chain has TRBV7-3 and TRBJ2-1, with D uncertain. In germline, CDR1 is SGHTA, CDR2 FQGTGA. The CDR3 runs to 13 residues. V was clipped by 2 bases and J by 7 bases, with 9 bases between them.

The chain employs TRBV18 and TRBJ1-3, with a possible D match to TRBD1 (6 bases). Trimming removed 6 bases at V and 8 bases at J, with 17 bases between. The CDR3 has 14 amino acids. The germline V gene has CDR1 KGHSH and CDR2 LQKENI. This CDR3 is CASSLDRWSDTIYF. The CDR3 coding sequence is TGTGCCAGCTCCCTCGACAGGTGGTCGGACACCATATATTTT.

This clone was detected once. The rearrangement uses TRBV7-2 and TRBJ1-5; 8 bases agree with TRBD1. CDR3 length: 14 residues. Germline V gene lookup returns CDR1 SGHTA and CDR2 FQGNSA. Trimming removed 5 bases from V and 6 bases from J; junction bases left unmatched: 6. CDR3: CASSPRTGSQPQHF. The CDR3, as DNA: TGTGCCAGCAGCCCCCGGACAGGGAGTCAGCCCCAGCATTTT.

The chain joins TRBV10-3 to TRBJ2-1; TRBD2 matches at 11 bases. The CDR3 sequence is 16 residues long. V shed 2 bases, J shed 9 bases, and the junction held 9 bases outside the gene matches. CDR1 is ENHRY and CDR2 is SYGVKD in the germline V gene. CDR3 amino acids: CAISERVAGGGGEQFF. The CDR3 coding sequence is TGTGCCATCAGTGAGAGGGTAGCGGGGGGGGGCGGTGAGCAGTTCTTC.

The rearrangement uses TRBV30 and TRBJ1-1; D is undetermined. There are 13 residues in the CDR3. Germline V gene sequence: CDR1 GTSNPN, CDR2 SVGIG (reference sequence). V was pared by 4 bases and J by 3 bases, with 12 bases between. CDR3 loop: CAWKARADTEAFF. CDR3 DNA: TGTGCCTGGAAGGCGAGGGCCGACACTGAAGCTTTCTTT.

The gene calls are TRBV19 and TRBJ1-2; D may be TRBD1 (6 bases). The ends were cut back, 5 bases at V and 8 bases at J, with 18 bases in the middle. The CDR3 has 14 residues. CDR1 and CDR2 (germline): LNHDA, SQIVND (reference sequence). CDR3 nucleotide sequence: TGTGCCAGTAGTCCCCAGGGGTCATGGGGAGGCTACACCTTC. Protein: CASSPQGSWGGYTF. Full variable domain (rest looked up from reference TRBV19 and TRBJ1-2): DGGITQSPKYLFRKEGQNVTLSCEQNLNHDAMYWYRQDPGQGLRLIYYSQIVNDFQKGDIAEGYSVSREKKESFPLTVTSAQKNPTAFYLCASSPQGSWGGYTFGSGTRLTVV.

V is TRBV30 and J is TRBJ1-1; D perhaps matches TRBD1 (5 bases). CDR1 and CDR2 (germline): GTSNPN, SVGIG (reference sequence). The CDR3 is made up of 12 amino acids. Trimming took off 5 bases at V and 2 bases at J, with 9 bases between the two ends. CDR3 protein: CAWFQGNTEAFF. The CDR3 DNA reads TGTGCCTGGTTTCAGGGAAACACTGAAGCTTTCTTT.

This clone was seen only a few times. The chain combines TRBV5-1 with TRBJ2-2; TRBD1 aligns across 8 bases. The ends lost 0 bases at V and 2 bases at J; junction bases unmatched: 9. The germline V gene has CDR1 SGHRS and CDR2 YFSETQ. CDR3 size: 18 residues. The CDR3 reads CASSLVPGTGVNTGELFF. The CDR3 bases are TGCGCCAGCAGCTTGGTCCCCGGGACAGGCGTTAACACCGGGGAGCTGTTTTTT.

The CDR3 nucleotides are TGTGCCAGCAGCGCGGATAGGGGCGAGCAGTACTTC. This encodes CASSADRGEQYF. This chain connects TRBV5-4 to TRBJ2-7, with a possible D match to TRBD1 (5 bases). The V end lost 4 bases, the J end lost 6 bases, and 11 bases lay between the germline ends. This CDR3 has 12 amino acids. CDR1 and CDR2 from the germline V gene are SGHNT and YYREEE (reference sequence).

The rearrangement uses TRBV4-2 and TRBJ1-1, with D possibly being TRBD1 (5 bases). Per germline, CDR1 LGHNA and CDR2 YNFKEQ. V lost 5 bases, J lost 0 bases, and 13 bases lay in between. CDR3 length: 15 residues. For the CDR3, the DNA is TGTGCCAGCAGCAGCGGGACGGCCATGAACACTGAAGCTTTCTTT. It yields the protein CASSSGTAMNTEAFF.

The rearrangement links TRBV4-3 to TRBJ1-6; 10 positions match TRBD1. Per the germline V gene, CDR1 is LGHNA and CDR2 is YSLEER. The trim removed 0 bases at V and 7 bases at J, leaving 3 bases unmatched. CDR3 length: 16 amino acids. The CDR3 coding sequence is TGCGCCAGCAGCCAAGATTTGGGACAGGGGAATTCACCCCTCCACTTT. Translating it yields CASSQDLGQGNSPLHF.

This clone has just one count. CDR3 sequence (DNA): TGTGCCTGGAGCCCAGGACCCGGGAAAGGGCCCCAGCATTTT. Translating gives CAWSPGPGKGPQHF. V and J are TRBV30 and TRBJ1-5; D is ambiguous. Trimming pared 3 bases from V and 9 bases from J, leaving 18 bases between. The germline CDR1 and CDR2 sequences are GTSNPN and SVGIG (reference sequence). The CDR3 totals 14 residues.

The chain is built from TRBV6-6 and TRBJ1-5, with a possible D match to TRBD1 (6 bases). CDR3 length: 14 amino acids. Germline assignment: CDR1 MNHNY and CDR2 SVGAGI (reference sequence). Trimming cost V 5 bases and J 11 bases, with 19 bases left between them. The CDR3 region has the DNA TGTGCCAGCAGTCGGGACAAGGGAACTGAGGCCCAGCATTTT. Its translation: CASSRDKGTEAQHF.